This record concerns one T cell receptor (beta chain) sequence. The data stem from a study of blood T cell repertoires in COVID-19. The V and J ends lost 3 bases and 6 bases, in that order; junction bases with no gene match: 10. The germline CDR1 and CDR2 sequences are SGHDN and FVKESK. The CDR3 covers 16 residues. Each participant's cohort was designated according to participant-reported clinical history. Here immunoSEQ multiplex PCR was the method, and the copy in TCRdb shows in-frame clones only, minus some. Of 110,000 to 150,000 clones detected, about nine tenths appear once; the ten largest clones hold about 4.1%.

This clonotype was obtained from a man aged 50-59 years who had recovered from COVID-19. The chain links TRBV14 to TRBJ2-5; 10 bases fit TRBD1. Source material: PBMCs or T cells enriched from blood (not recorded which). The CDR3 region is CASSQGTGVIGKTQYF. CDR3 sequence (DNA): TGTGCCAGCAGCCAGGGGACAGGGGTCATTGGGAAGACCCAGTACTTC.